Reported below is one T cell receptor (beta chain). Its target is unknown. The sample belongs to a study of graft-versus-host responses after intestinal transplantation. Whole-study context: Among the recipients, all got anti-thymocyte globulin induction and then tacrolimus and steroids for approximately 3 years.

Clones were sequenced by immunoSEQ multiplex PCR, and TCRdb holds only the in-frame ones, with some missing. The sample contains roughly 46,000 clones, about 93% of which appear only once. General observations from the study: Individuals who had graft-donor T cell macrochimerism had allografts that showed high graft-versus-host to host-versus-graft clonal ratios. HvG clone declines early post-transplant were associated with peak circulating GvH levels.

V lost 5 bases to trimming and J lost 6 bases, with 12 bases between them. The germline V gene has CDR1 MNHEY and CDR2 SVGAGI. This CDR3 region has 13 residues. The TCR sequence derives from a human patient who received an intestinal transplant, so some T cells may come from the graft donor. The V gene is TRBV6-5, the J gene TRBJ2-3, with D unresolved. Material: PBMCs, obtained approximately 740 days after a first intestinal transplant, on the day of a second. The CDR3 reads CASSRVGPDTQYF. The DNA for the CDR3 is TGTGCCAGCAGTAGGGTAGGCCCTGATACGCAGTATTTT.